Below, 7 T cell receptor beta chains from the same sample are listed, as sequenced in a study of blood T cells in healthy people across ages. Primed by a sample-barcoded 5' primer and a J-beta primer mix, a second PCR proceeded for about 6 to 11 cycles. MiXCR, applied by TCRdb to the 5' RACE reads, yields one record per CDR3 protein. The sample contains 1,800,000 or so distinct CDR3 sequences, roughly two fifths of which appear only once. Sequencing was carried out using blood. These receptors came from a human donor in good health.

The chain employs TRBV5-5 and TRBJ1-5, with D perhaps matching TRBD1 (6 bases). This CDR3 has 16 residues. V was cut by 0 bases and J by 4 bases, with 14 bases left in between. Germline V gives CDR1 SGHKS, CDR2 YYEKEE (reference sequence). CDR3: CASSLAPRQVNQPQHF. CDR3 in DNA: TGTGCCAGCAGCTTGGCCCCTAGACAGGTTAATCAGCCCCAGCATTTT. Full variable domain (outside the CDR3, taken from reference TRBV5-5 and TRBJ1-5): DAGVTQSPTHLIKTRGQQVTLRCSPISGHKSVSWYQQVLGQGPQFIFQYYEKEERGRGNFPDRFSARQFPNYSSELNVNALLLGDSALYLCASSLAPRQVNQPQHFGDGTRLSIL.

CDR3 in amino acids: CASSTKGRQANNHSYNEQFF. CDR3 sequence (DNA): TGTGCCAGCAGCACAAAGGGACGACAGGCCAATAACCACTCCTACAATGAGCAGTTCTTC. The gene calls are TRBV27 and TRBJ2-1, with D possibly being TRBD1 (6 bases). Germline V gene sequence: CDR1 MNHEY, CDR2 SMNVEV (reference sequence). The length of the CDR3 is 20 residues. V lost 6 bases, J lost 0 bases, and 27 bases lay in between.

This clonotype has a handful of counts. The gene calls are TRBV20-1 and TRBJ1-4; TRBD1 matches at 8 bases. V lost 5 bases to trimming and J lost 6 bases; unmatched junction nucleotides: 8. CDR3 length: 14 residues. CDR1 is DFQATT, CDR2 SNEGSKA, per germline (reference sequence). Here the CDR3 DNA reads TGCAGTGCTTTGGACAGGGTGGGTCATGAAAAACTGTTTTTT. Amino acid sequence: CSALDRVGHEKLFF.

The V call is TRBV7-8, the J call TRBJ1-5, with D uncertain. V lost 2 bases to trimming and J lost 1 base, with 24 bases between them. Per germline, CDR1 SGHVS and CDR2 FQNEAQ. The CDR3 runs to 20 residues. This CDR3 reads CASSLRFIDRPSGSNQPQHF. As DNA, the CDR3 is TGTGCCAGCAGCTTAAGGTTTATTGACCGCCCCTCGGGGAGCAATCAGCCCCAGCATTTT.

The chain combines TRBV28 with TRBJ2-3; 7 nucleotides align to TRBD2. The germline CDR1 and CDR2 sequences are MDHEN and SYDVKM. This CDR3 region has 14 residues. The junction had 9 bases not matched to a gene; V was cut back by 10 bases and J by 2 bases. In nucleotides, the CDR3 is TGTGCCACGGAAGGGGCGGGGGTCACAGATACGCAGTATTTT. Its translation is CATEGAGVTDTQYF.

V gene TRBV7-9 combines with J gene TRBJ1-2, with D possibly TRBD1 on 5 matching bases. Germline-derived CDR1 and CDR2 are SEHNR and FQNEAQ (reference sequence). The V end was cut by 0 bases, the J end by 8 bases, with 22 bases between. CDR3 length: 17 amino acids. The DNA for the CDR3 is TGTGCCAGCAGCTTAGCTTTCAAGGGACCTACCCTCGGGGGCTACACCTTC. Translation gives CASSLAFKGPTLGGYTF.

V usage is TRBV12-3 or TRBV12-4 and J usage is TRBJ2-3; perhaps TRBD2 as D (6 bases). The CDR3 covers 17 residues. Trimming cost V 3 bases and J 5 bases, with 21 bases left between them. The CDR3 DNA sequence: TGTGCCAGCAGTTTTAATCCCTCGCGCGGGGAGCGAGATACGCAGTATTTT. This gives the protein CASSFNPSRGERDTQYF.